A selection of T cell receptor beta chains follows, all from one sample in a study of blood T cell repertoires in COVID-19. Sequencing was performed with immunoSEQ multiplex PCR; in TCRdb, only in-frame clones are kept and a portion is missing. The data hold over 25,000 clones, with less than 95% observed a single time. The sequenced sample consisted of peripheral blood. These receptor sequences come from a man between 70 and 80 years old with active or convalescent COVID-19. Each CDR3 is given with its conserved first and last residue. A D gene is named only where the DNA matches it firmly. The size field is filled for only some rows; it gives once, few, many or a size class.

J gene: TRBJ2-1; clone size: .; V gene: TRBV2; D gene: TRBD1; CDR3 protein: CASSLQGTEYNEQFF; CDR3 DNA: TGTGCCAGCAGCCTACAGGGGACGGAGTACAATGAGCAGTTCTTC
J gene: TRBJ2-1; clone size: once; V gene: TRBV7-3; D gene: .; CDR3 protein: CASSLGLDSRRFF; CDR3 DNA: TGTGCCAGCAGCTTAGGTTTGGACAGCCGCCGGTTCTTC
J gene: TRBJ2-3; clone size: .; V gene: TRBV14; D gene: .; CDR3 protein: CASSQSWPGTDTQYF; CDR3 DNA: TGTGCCAGCAGCCAATCATGGCCTGGCACAGATACGCAGTATTTT
J gene: TRBJ2-7; clone size: few; V gene: TRBV28; D gene: .; CDR3 protein: CASSPPEQVPGEQYF; CDR3 DNA: TGTGCCAGCAGCCCCCCGGAACAGGTTCCGGGCGAGCAGTACTTC
J gene: TRBJ1-1; clone size: .; V gene: TRBV7-2; D gene: .; CDR3 protein: CASSLVAGNTEAFF; CDR3 DNA: TGTGCCAGCAGCTTAGTGGCGGGGAACACTGAAGCTTTCTTT
J gene: TRBJ2-5; clone size: .; V gene: TRBV10-3; D gene: .; CDR3 protein: CATGTSQETQYF; CDR3 DNA: TGTGCCACCGGGACTTCCCAAGAGACCCAGTACTTC
J gene: TRBJ1-1; clone size: few; V gene: TRBV7-3; D gene: TRBD1; CDR3 protein: CASSWDRETEAFF; CDR3 DNA: TGTGCCAGCAGTTGGGACAGAGAAACTGAAGCTTTCTTT
J gene: TRBJ1-1; clone size: .; V gene: TRBV10-3; D gene: TRBD1; CDR3 protein: CAISDPTGGNTEAFF; CDR3 DNA: TGTGCCATCAGTGACCCGACAGGGGGGAACACTGAAGCTTTCTTT
J gene: TRBJ1-2; clone size: few; V gene: TRBV27; D gene: .; CDR3 protein: CASSGTRGNYGYTF; CDR3 DNA: TGTGCCAGCAGTGGAACGCGGGGGAACTATGGCTACACCTTC
J gene: TRBJ2-3; clone size: .; V gene: TRBV6-6; D gene: .; CDR3 protein: CASSYSTATDTQYF; CDR3 DNA: TGTGCCAGCAGTTACTCGACTGCCACAGATACGCAGTATTTT